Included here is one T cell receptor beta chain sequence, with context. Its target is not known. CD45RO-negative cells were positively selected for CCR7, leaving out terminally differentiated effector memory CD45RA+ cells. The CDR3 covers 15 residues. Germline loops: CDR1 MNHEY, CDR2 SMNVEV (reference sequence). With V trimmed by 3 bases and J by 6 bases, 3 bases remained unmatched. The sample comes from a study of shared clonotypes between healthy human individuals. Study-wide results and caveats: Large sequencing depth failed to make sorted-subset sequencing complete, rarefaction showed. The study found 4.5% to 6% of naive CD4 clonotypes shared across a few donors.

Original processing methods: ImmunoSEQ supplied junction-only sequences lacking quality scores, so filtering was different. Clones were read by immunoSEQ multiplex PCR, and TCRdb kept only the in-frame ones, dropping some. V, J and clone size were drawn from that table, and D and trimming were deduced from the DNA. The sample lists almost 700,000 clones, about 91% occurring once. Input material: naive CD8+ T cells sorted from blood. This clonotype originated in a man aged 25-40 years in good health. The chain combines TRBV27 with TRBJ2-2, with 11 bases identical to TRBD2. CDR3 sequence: CASSFGTSGSGELFF. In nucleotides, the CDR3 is TGTGCCAGCAGTTTTGGGACTAGCGGCTCCGGGGAGCTGTTTTTT.